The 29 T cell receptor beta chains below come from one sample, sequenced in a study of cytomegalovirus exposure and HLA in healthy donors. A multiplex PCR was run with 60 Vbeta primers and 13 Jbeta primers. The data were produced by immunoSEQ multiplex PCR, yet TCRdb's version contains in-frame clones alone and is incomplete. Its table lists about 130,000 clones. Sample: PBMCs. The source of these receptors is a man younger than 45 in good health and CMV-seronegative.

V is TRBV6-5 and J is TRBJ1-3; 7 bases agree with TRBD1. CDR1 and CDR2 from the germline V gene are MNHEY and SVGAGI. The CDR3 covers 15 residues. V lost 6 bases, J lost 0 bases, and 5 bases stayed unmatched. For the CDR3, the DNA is TGTGCCAGCAGGCTACAGGGGAGCTCTGGAAACACCATATATTTT. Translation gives CASRLQGSSGNTIYF.

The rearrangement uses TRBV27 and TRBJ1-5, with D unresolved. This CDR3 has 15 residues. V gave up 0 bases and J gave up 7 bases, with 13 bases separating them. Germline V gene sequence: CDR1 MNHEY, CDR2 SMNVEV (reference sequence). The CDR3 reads CASSLSRGLGQPQHF. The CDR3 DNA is TGTGCCAGCAGTTTATCCAGAGGGTTGGGGCAGCCCCAGCATTTT.

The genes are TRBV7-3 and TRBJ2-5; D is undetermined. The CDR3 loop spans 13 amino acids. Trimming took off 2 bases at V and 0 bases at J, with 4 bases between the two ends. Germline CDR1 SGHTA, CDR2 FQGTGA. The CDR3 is CASSLDYQETQYF. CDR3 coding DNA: TGTGCCAGCAGCTTAGACTACCAAGAGACCCAGTACTTC. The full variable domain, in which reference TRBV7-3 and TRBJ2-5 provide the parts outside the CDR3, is GAGVSQTPSNKVTEKGKYVELRCDPISGHTALYWYRQSLGQGPEFLIYFQGTGAADDSGLPNDRFFAVRPEGSVSTLKIQRTERGDSAVYLCASSLDYQETQYFGPGTRLLVL.

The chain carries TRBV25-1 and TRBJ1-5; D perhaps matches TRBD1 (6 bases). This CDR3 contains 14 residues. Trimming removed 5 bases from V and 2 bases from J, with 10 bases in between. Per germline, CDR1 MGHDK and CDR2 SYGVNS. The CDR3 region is CASSKTGRNQPQHF. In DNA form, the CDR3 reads TGTGCCAGCAGTAAAACAGGGCGCAATCAGCCCCAGCATTTT.

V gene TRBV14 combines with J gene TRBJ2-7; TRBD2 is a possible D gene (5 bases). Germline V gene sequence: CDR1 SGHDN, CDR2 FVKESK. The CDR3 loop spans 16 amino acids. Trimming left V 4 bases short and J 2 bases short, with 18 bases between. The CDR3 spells CASSPLGGSRAYEQYF. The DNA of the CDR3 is TGTGCCAGCAGCCCCTTGGGTGGGAGCCGGGCCTACGAGCAGTACTTC.

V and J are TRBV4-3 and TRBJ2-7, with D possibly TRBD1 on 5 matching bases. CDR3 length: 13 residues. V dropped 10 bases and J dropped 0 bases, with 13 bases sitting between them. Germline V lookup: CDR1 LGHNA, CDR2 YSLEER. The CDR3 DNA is TGCGCCACCGGTGACAGTGGCTCCTACGAGCAGTACTTC. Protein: CATGDSGSYEQYF.

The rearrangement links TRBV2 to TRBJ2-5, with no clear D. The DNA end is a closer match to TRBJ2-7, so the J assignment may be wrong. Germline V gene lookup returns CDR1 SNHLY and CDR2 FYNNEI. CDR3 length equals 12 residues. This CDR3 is CASSEGGDEQYF. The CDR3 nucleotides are TGTGCCAGCAGTGAAGGCGGTGACGAGCAGTACTTC.

The CDR3 bases are TGTGCCAGCCAGGACTCTCTCCAAGGCGGGCCCCAGCATTTT. This gives the protein CASQDSLQGGPQHF. V gene TRBV19 combines with J gene TRBJ1-5, with no clear D. This CDR3 has 14 residues. The V end was cut by 9 bases, the J end by 9 bases, with 21 bases between. Germline V gives CDR1 LNHDA, CDR2 SQIVND (reference sequence).

The CDR3 DNA sequence: TGTGCCAGCAGCGTCCATTACCCGGGACAGGGTGGTGGCTACACCTTC. Amino acid sequence: CASSVHYPGQGGGYTF. The chain has TRBV5-4 and TRBJ1-2; TRBD1 agrees at 9 bases. This CDR3 comprises 16 residues. Unmatched junction bases numbered 14, after V lost 4 bases and J lost 7 bases. CDR1 and CDR2 from the germline V gene are SGHNT and YYREEE (reference sequence).

The CDR3 protein is CAWRGQGAMSNYGYTF. CDR3 nucleotide sequence: TGTGCCTGGAGGGGACAGGGGGCGATGTCCAACTATGGCTACACCTTC. V usage is TRBV30 and J usage is TRBJ1-2; 12 positions agree with TRBD1. The CDR3 length is 16 residues. Per the germline V gene, CDR1 is GTSNPN and CDR2 is SVGIG (reference sequence). With V trimmed by 3 bases and J by 2 bases, 7 bases remained unmatched.

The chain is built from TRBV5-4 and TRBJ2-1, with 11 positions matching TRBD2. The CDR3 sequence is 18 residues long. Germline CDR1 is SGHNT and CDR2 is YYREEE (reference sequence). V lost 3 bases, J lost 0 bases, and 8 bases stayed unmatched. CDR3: CASSSKRLAGHSYNEQFF. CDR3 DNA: TGTGCCAGCAGCTCCAAACGACTAGCGGGGCACTCCTACAATGAGCAGTTCTTC. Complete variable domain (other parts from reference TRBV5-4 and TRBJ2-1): ETGVTQSPTHLIKTRGQQVTLRCSSQSGHNTVSWYQQALGQGPQFIFQYYREEENGRGNFPPRFSGLQFPNYSSELNVNALELDDSALYLCASSSKRLAGHSYNEQFFGPGTRLTVL.

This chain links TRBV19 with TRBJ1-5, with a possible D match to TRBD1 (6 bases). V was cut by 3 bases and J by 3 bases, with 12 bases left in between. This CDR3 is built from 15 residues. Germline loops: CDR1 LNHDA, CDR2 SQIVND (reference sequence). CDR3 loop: CASSMGSGVNQPQHF. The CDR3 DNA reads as TGTGCCAGTAGTATGGGGTCAGGGGTCAATCAGCCCCAGCATTTT.

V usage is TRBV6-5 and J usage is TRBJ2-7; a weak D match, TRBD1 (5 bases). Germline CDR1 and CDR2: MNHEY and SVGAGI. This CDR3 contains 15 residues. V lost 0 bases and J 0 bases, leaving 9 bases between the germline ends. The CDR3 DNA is TGTGCCAGCAGTTACTCTTATCAGGGCTCCTACGAGCAGTACTTC. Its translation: CASSYSYQGSYEQYF.

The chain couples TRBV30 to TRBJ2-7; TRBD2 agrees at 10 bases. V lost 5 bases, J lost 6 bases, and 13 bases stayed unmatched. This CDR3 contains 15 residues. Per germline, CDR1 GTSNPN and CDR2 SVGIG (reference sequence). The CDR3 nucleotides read TGTGCCTGGGGGCCCCCGGGACTAGCGTTCCGCGAGCAGTACTTC. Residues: CAWGPPGLAFREQYF.

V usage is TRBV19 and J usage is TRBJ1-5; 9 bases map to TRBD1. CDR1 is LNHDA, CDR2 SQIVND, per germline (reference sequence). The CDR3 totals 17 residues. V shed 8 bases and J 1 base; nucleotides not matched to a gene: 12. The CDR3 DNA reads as TGTGCCAGTTCCGGACAGGGGAAAAGAGCGAGCAATCAGCCCCAGCATTTT. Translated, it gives CASSGQGKRASNQPQHF.

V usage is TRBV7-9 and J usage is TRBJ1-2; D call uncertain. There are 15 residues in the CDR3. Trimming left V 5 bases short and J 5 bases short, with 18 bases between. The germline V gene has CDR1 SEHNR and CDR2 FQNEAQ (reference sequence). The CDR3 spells CASSPLASSFYGYTF. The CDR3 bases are TGTGCCAGCAGCCCCCTGGCCAGTTCATTTTATGGCTACACCTTC.

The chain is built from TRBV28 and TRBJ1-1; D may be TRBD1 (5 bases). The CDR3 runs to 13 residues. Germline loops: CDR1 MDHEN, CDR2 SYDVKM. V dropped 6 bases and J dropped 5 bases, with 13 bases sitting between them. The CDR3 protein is CASSGRVGTEAFF. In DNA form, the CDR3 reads TGTGCCAGCAGCGGCAGGGTAGGGACTGAAGCTTTCTTT. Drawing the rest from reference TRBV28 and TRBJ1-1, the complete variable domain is DVKVTQSSRYLVKRTGEKVFLECVQDMDHENMFWYRQDPGLGLRLIYFSYDVKMKEKGDIPEGYSVSREKKERFSLILESASTNQTSMYLCASSGRVGTEAFFGQGTRLTVV.

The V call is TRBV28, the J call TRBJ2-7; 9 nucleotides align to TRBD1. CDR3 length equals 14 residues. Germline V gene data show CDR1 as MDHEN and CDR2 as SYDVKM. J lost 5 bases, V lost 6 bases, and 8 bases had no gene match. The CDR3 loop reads CASRFGDRDHEQYF. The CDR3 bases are TGTGCCAGCAGGTTCGGGGACAGGGACCACGAGCAGTACTTC. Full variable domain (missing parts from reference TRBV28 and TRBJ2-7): DVKVTQSSRYLVKRTGEKVFLECVQDMDHENMFWYRQDPGLGLRLIYFSYDVKMKEKGDIPEGYSVSREKKERFSLILESASTNQTSMYLCASRFGDRDHEQYFGPGTRLTVT.

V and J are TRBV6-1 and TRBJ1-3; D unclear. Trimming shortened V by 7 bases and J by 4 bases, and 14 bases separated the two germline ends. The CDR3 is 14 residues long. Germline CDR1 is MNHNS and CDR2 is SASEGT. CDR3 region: CASTAPRLGNTIYF. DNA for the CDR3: TGTGCCAGCACCGCCCCGCGGCTAGGAAACACCATATATTTT.

For the CDR3, the DNA is TGTGCCAGCAGCCACGACAGGGGTCGGCAGCCCCAGCATTTT. This codes for CASSHDRGRQPQHF. V usage is TRBV5-6 and J usage is TRBJ1-5, with 8 bases fitting TRBD1. Germline CDR1 reads SGHDT; CDR2 reads YYEEEE. The trim removed 4 bases at V and 7 bases at J, leaving 7 bases unmatched. CDR3 length: 14 amino acids.

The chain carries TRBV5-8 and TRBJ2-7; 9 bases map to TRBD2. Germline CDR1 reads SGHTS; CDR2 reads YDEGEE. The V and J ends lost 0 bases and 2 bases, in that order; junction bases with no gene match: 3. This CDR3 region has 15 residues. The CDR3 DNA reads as TGTGCCAGCAGCTTGGCCCTAGCGGGAACCTACGAGCAGTACTTC. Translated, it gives CASSLALAGTYEQYF.

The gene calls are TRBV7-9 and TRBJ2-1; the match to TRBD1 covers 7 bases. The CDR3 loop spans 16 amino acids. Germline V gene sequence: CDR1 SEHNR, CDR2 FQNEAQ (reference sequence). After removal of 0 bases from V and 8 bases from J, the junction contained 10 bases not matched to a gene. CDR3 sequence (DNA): TGTGCCAGCAGCTTAGCTGGTGCAGGGGACAGCCATGAGCAGTTCTTC. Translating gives CASSLAGAGDSHEQFF. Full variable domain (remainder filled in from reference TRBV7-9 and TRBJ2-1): DTGVSQNPRHKITKRGQNVTFRCDPISEHNRLYWYRQTLGQGPEFLTYFQNEAQLEKSRLLSDRFSAERPKGSFSTLEIQRTEQGDSAMYLCASSLAGAGDSHEQFFGPGTRLTVL.

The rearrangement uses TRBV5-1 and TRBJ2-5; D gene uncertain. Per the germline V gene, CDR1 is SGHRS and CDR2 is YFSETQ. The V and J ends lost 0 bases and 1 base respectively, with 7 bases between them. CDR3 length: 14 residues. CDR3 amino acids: CASSLDLTQETQYF. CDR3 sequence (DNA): TGCGCCAGCAGCTTGGACTTAACCCAAGAGACCCAGTACTTC. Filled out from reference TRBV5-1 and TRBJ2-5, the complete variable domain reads KAGVTQTPRYLIKTRGQQVTLSCSPISGHRSVSWYQQTPGQGLQFLFEYFSETQRNKGNFPGRFSGRQFSNSRSEMNVSTLELGDSALYLCASSLDLTQETQYFGPGTRLLVL.

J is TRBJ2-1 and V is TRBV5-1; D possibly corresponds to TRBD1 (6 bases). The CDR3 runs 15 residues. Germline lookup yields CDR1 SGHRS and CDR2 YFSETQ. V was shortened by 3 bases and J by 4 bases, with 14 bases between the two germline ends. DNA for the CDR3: TGCGCCAGCAGCTCGGACAGCCGAACTTACAATGAGCAGTTCTTC. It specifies CASSSDSRTYNEQFF.

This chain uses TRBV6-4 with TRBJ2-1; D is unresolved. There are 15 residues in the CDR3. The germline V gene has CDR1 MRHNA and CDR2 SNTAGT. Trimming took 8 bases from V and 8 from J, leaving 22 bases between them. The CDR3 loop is CASAIDGGFGDEQFF. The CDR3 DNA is TGTGCCAGCGCTATTGATGGCGGTTTCGGTGATGAGCAGTTCTTC.

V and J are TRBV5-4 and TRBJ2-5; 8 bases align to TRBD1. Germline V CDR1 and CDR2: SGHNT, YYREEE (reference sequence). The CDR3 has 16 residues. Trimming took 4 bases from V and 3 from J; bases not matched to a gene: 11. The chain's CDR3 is CASSRNGGTGKETQYF. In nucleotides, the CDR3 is TGTGCCAGCAGCCGCAACGGTGGGACAGGAAAAGAGACCCAGTACTTC.

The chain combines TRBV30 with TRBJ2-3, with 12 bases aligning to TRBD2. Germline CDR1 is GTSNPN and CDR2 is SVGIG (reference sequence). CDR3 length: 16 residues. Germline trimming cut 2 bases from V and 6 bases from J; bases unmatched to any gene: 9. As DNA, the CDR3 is TGTGCCTGGAGTCCCCATCCTAGCGGGAGGGTGGATACGCAGTATTTT. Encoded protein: CAWSPHPSGRVDTQYF.

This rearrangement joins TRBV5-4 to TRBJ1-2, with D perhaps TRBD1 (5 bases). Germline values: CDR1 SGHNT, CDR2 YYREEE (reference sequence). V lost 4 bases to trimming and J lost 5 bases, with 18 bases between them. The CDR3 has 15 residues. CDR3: CASSPAGGELYGYTF. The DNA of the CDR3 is TGTGCCAGCAGCCCGGCGGGGGGGGAGTTGTATGGCTACACCTTC. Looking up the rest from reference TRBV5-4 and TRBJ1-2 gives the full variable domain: ETGVTQSPTHLIKTRGQQVTLRCSSQSGHNTVSWYQQALGQGPQFIFQYYREEENGRGNFPPRFSGLQFPNYSSELNVNALELDDSALYLCASSPAGGELYGYTFGSGTRLTVV.

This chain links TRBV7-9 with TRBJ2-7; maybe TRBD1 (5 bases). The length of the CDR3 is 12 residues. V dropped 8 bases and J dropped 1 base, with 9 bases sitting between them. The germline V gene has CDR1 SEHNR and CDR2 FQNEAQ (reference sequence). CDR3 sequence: CASGAGSYEQYF. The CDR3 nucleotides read TGTGCCAGCGGAGCAGGGTCCTACGAGCAGTACTTC. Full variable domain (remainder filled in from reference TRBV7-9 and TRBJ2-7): DTGVSQNPRHKITKRGQNVTFRCDPISEHNRLYWYRQTLGQGPEFLTYFQNEAQLEKSRLLSDRFSAERPKGSFSTLEIQRTEQGDSAMYLCASGAGSYEQYFGPGTRLTVT.